These 23 T cell receptor beta chains were all obtained from the same sample, sequenced in a study of Graves' ophthalmopathy and Graves' hyperthyroidism. RNA served as the template for amplifying TCR beta CDR3 regions. HTBI-primed RT-PCR formed the first round, and a multiplex PCR formed the second. TCRdb fed the multiplex PCR reads into MiXCR, producing one record per CDR3 protein. The data hold over 450,000 distinct CDR3 sequences, with about an eighth observed a single time. The sample consisted of blood. The receptors come from a woman younger than 45 with Graves' ophthalmopathy.

In its sample, this clonotype was seen many times. CDR3 sequence (DNA): TGTGCCAGCAGTTTCGACAGGGTGAGGGAGACCCAGTACTTC. This gives the protein CASSFDRVRETQYF. The rearrangement links TRBV12-3 or TRBV12-4 to TRBJ2-5, with 7 bases matching TRBD1. J was trimmed by 5 bases and V by 3 bases; bases with no gene match: 6. This CDR3 contains 14 residues.

There are many counts of this clonotype. The rearrangement uses TRBV28 and TRBJ1-6; 9 bases match TRBD1. Germline V gene data show CDR1 as MDHEN and CDR2 as SYDVKM. The CDR3 extends over 14 amino acids. V shed 6 bases and J 9 bases; nucleotides not matched to a gene: 6. The chain's CDR3 is CASSRQGESSPLHF. The CDR3 DNA is TGTGCCAGCAGCCGACAGGGGGAGAGTTCACCCCTCCACTTT.

This clonotype appeared many times. V and J are TRBV18 and TRBJ2-7, with D possibly TRBD1 on 5 matching bases. CDR1 is KGHSH, CDR2 LQKENI, per germline. V lost 0 bases and J lost 2, with 11 bases in between. The CDR3 runs to 15 residues. The CDR3 protein is CASSPPAGSTYEQYF. The CDR3 nucleotides read TGTGCCAGCTCACCACCCGCAGGGTCAACCTACGAGCAGTACTTC.

This clonotype was recorded many times. V and J are TRBV7-8 and TRBJ2-7; possibly TRBD2 for D (5 bases). Trimming shortened V by 2 bases and J by 2 bases, and 13 bases separated the two germline ends. The CDR3 is 15 residues long. Germline assignment: CDR1 SGHVS and CDR2 FQNEAQ. As DNA, the CDR3 is TGTGCCAGCAGCTTACTCCGGGGAAGGCCCTACGAGCAGTACTTC. Protein: CASSLLRGRPYEQYF.

The sample holds many counts of this clonotype. CDR3 sequence: CSASSVRGVGQPQHF. The CDR3 coding sequence is TGCAGTGCTAGTTCCGTCAGGGGAGTGGGGCAGCCCCAGCATTTT. The V and J genes are TRBV20-1 and TRBJ1-5; weak D call: TRBD1 (6 bases). Germline loops: CDR1 DFQATT, CDR2 SNEGSKA (reference sequence). Trimming cost V 3 bases and J 7 bases, with 19 bases left between them. The CDR3 length is 15 residues.

There are many counts of this clonotype. V usage is TRBV5-1 and J usage is TRBJ2-7; D may correspond to TRBD1 or TRBD2 (5 bases each). There are 14 residues in the CDR3. The V gene lost 4 bases and the J gene lost 3 bases, with 14 bases spanning the gap. Germline V gene sequence: CDR1 SGHRS, CDR2 YFSETQ. The CDR3 DNA sequence: TGCGCCAGCAGCCAAGGACCTGGGGGCTACGAGCAGTACTTC. It specifies CASSQGPGGYEQYF.

The sample holds many counts of this clonotype. The V call is TRBV12-5, the J call TRBJ1-1; D unresolved. The CDR3 consists of 12 residues. The V gene lost 2 bases and the J gene lost 1 base, with 2 bases spanning the gap. The V gene's germline CDR1 is LGHNT and CDR2 FRNRAP. The CDR3 nucleotides read TGTGCTAGTGGTTTGTCGAACACTGAAGCTTTCTTT. It translates to CASGLSNTEAFF.

The chain recombines TRBV11-2 with TRBJ2-7; 8 bases match TRBD1. Germline CDR1 reads SGHAT; CDR2 reads FQNNGV. The CDR3 is made up of 14 amino acids. After removal of 5 bases from V and 4 bases from J, the junction contained 7 bases not matched to a gene. The CDR3 DNA sequence: TGTGCCAGCAGCCCTCAGGGGGCGGTTTACGAGCAGTACTTC. Translated, it gives CASSPQGAVYEQYF.

This sequence joins TRBV6-1 and TRBJ2-5; the match to TRBD1 covers 8 bases. V dropped 4 bases and J dropped 4; count of bases not matched to a gene: 5. Per germline, CDR1 MNHNS and CDR2 SASEGT. The CDR3 has 14 residues. In nucleotides, the CDR3 is TGTGCCAGCAGTGGCCGGGACAGGCTAGAGACCCAGTACTTC. Translated: CASSGRDRLETQYF.

This clonotype was detected ten times or more. This chain joins TRBV10-3 and TRBJ2-7; perhaps TRBD1 as D (6 bases). In germline, CDR1 is ENHRY, CDR2 SYGVKD. CDR3 size: 13 residues. V was clipped by 4 bases and J by 6 bases, with 13 bases between them. CDR3 coding DNA: TGTGCCATCAGTGCCACAGGGTTCTTCGAGCAGTACTTC. This translates into CAISATGFFEQYF.

This clonotype showed up many times. The CDR3 DNA is TGTGCCAGCAGCACGGGACTGGGACGAGGCCGCGAGACCCAGTACTTC. Translation gives CASSTGLGRGRETQYF. This sequence joins TRBV5-5 and TRBJ2-5; D possibly corresponds to TRBD2 (6 bases). V lost 4 bases, J lost 5 bases, and 21 bases lay in between. CDR3 length: 16 residues. Germline lookup yields CDR1 SGHKS and CDR2 YYEKEE (reference sequence).

In this sample, this clonotype turned up many times. The rearrangement joins TRBV12-3 or TRBV12-4 to TRBJ2-5; weak D call: TRBD2 (5 bases). Trimming cost V 3 bases and J 0 bases, with 11 bases left between them. The CDR3 is 15 residues long. For the CDR3, the DNA is TGTGCCAGCAGTTTCGAGGGATTGTACCAAGAGACCCAGTACTTC. Translated, it gives CASSFEGLYQETQYF.

This clonotype came up many times. The chain joins TRBV3-1 to TRBJ1-2, with a possible D match to TRBD1 (6 bases). CDR1 is LGHDT, CDR2 YNNKEL, per germline (reference sequence). V was clipped by 2 bases and J by 4 bases, with 17 bases between them. There are 16 residues in the CDR3. The CDR3 loop is CASSQTRQATSYGYTF. CDR3 in DNA: TGTGCCAGCAGCCAAACCCGACAGGCGACGTCCTATGGCTACACCTTC.

At least ten counts were recorded for this clonotype. V gene TRBV6-2 or TRBV6-3 combines with J gene TRBJ2-2; 7 nucleotides match TRBD2. V gave up 4 bases and J gave up 4 bases; unmatched junction bases: 3. Germline V gene data show CDR1 as MNHEY and CDR2 as SVGEGT. The CDR3 covers 14 residues. This CDR3 reads CASSSGTTTGELFF. CDR3 bases: TGTGCCAGCAGTTCTGGGACTACCACCGGGGAGCTGTTTTTT.

This clonotype was recorded many times. The chain carries TRBV6-1 and TRBJ2-7; possibly TRBD1 for D (6 bases). V lost 5 bases to trimming and J lost 12 bases, with 17 bases between them. The CDR3 is 12 residues long. Germline values: CDR1 MNHNS, CDR2 SASEGT. The CDR3 nucleotides read TGTGCCAGCAGTCCATATCAGGGGCGGAGGTACTTC. Its protein is CASSPYQGRRYF.

The sample holds many counts of this clonotype. The gene calls are TRBV13 and TRBJ2-5; 9 bases map to TRBD2. Germline lookup yields CDR1 PRHDT and CDR2 FYEKMQ (reference sequence). The CDR3 covers 16 residues. J gave up 5 bases and V 4 bases, and 11 bases lay outside the gene matches. The CDR3 here is CASSSGAGGPLETQYF. CDR3 DNA: TGTGCCAGCAGCTCCGGGGCGGGGGGGCCTTTGGAGACCCAGTACTTC.

For this clonotype: Compared with germline, one end of the junction differs, possibly owing to a read error. The chain carries TRBV2 and TRBJ2-7; 7 bases agree with TRBD1. The CDR3 sequence is 11 residues long. CDR1 and CDR2 from the germline V gene are SNHLY and FYNNEI. DNA of the CDR3: TGTGCCAGCATGGGACAGTACGATCAGTACTTC. It specifies CASMGQYDQYF.

In this sample, this clonotype turned up many times. V usage is TRBV5-8 and J usage is TRBJ2-5; 9 bases map to TRBD2. Germline values: CDR1 SGHTS, CDR2 YDEGEE. V gave up 1 base and J gave up 7 bases; unmatched junction bases: 2. The CDR3 length is 13 residues. CDR3 loop: CASSLWREGTQYF. CDR3 DNA sequence: TGTGCCAGCAGCTTGTGGCGGGAGGGGACCCAGTACTTC.

The table lists this clonotype with a few counts. This rearrangement joins TRBV11-2 to TRBJ2-4; D is unclear. CDR1 is SGHAT and CDR2 is FQNNGV in the germline V gene. This CDR3 has 17 residues. Trimming shortened V by 2 bases and J by 0 bases, and 14 bases separated the two germline ends. CDR3 sequence reads: CASSLPTDALAKNIQYF. In DNA, the CDR3 is TGTGCCAGCAGCTTACCTACAGACGCCTTAGCCAAAAACATTCAGTACTTC.

This clonotype was detected many times. The V gene is TRBV6-5, the J gene TRBJ1-1, with D hard to call. Germline-derived CDR1 and CDR2 are MNHEY and SVGAGI. The CDR3 is made up of 11 amino acids. Trimming removed 6 bases from V and 3 bases from J, with 5 bases in between. The CDR3 sequence is CASRVDTEAFF. The CDR3 coding sequence is TGTGCCAGCAGAGTGGACACTGAAGCTTTCTTT.

CDR3 DNA sequence: TGTGCCAGCAGCCTCGACCCGGTCGCTGAAGCTTTCTTT. This codes for CASSLDPVAEAFF. V gene TRBV3-1 combines with J gene TRBJ1-1, with D unclear. This CDR3 has 13 amino acids. The germline gives CDR1 LGHDT, CDR2 YNNKEL (reference sequence). V was shortened by 4 bases and J by 6 bases, with 12 bases between the two germline ends.

The V gene is TRBV10-3, the J gene TRBJ2-5; D is possibly TRBD1 (6 bases). Germline-derived CDR1 and CDR2 are ENHRY and SYGVKD. The CDR3 has 15 residues. With 3 bases removed from V and 1 base from J, the gap between germline ends came to 12 bases. CDR3 loop: CAISDTQGGQETQYF. DNA for the CDR3: TGTGCCATCAGTGACACACAGGGTGGCCAAGAGACCCAGTACTTC.

This clonotype was picked up a small number of times. A much more abundant neighbour one base away suggests this may be a read error. The CDR3 DNA reads TGTGCCAGCACCGGGACAGCGGAAAACACTGAAGCTTCCTTT. Protein sequence: CASTGTAENTEASF. This chain connects TRBV6-1 to TRBJ1-1; 7 positions match TRBD1. Germline V gives CDR1 MNHNS, CDR2 SASEGT. This CDR3 is 14 amino acids long.